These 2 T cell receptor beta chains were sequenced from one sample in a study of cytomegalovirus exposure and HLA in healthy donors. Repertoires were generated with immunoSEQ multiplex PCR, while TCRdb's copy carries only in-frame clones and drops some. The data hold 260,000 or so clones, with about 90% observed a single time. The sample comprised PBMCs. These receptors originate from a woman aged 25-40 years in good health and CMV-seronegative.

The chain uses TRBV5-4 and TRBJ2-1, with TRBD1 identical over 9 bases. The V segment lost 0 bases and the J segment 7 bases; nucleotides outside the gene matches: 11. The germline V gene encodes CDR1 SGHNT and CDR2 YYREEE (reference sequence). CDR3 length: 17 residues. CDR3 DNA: TGTGCCAGCAGCTTGGTCTTCCGGACAGGGGTGACAAATGAGCAGTTCTTC. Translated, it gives CASSLVFRTGVTNEQFF.

The CDR3: CASSFSGTSGSGLETQYF. As DNA, the CDR3 is TGTGCCAGCAGCTTCTCCGGGACTAGCGGGAGTGGATTGGAGACCCAGTACTTC. This sequence joins TRBV7-8 and TRBJ2-5, with 14 bases identical to TRBD2. The trim removed 3 bases at V and 5 bases at J, leaving 11 bases unmatched. The CDR3 covers 18 residues. CDR1 is SGHVS, CDR2 FQNEAQ, per germline.